This T cell receptor beta chain was profiled in a study of PD-L1 blockade in urothelial cancer. Generated by immunoSEQ multiplex PCR, the TCRdb table keeps only in-frame clones and is missing some. In the table there are 30,000 to 40,000 clones, roughly 36% of which are singletons. This clone was counted a few times. Germline CDR1 is MGHRA and CDR2 is YSYEKL. The CDR3 runs to 14 residues. With 0 bases removed from V and 9 bases from J, the gap between germline ends came to 12 bases. V usage is TRBV4-1 and J usage is TRBJ1-3, with D unresolved. The sequenced sample was tumor tissue, obtained before atezolizumab (anti-PD-L1) treatment. The sequence was collected from a man between 60 and 75 years old with urothelial cancer. The CDR3 nucleotides read TGCGCCAGCAGCCAAGATTCCCCTAACCCCACCATATATTTT. Encoded protein: CASSQDSPNPTIYF.